This TCR beta chain was sequenced in a study of OX40 agonist ivuxolimab in advanced cancers. TCRdb's table, derived via immunoSEQ multiplex PCR, lists solely in-frame clones and lacks some. The sample includes approximately 63,000 clones, 79% seen only once; the top ten take approximately 10%. With 8 bases removed from V and 6 bases from J, the gap between germline ends came to 17 bases. The CDR3 is made up of 13 amino acids. The V gene's germline CDR1 is SGHVS and CDR2 FNYEAQ. The chain recombines TRBV7-6 with TRBJ2-7; D call uncertain. Source: CD4+ or CD8+ T cells sorted from blood, taken in a trial of the OX40 agonist ivuxolimab. The TCR originated in an adult with an advanced solid tumor such as melanoma, head and neck, liver or kidney cancer. The CDR3 reads CASGLTRVSEQYF. Written as DNA, the CDR3 is TGTGCCAGCGGTTTGACGAGAGTCAGCGAGCAGTACTTC. Supplemented by reference TRBV7-6 and TRBJ2-7, the full variable domain reads GAGVSQSPRYKVTKRGQDVALRCDPISGHVSLYWYRQALGQGPEFLTYFNYEAQQDKSGLPNDRFSAERPEGSISTLTIQRTEQRDSAMYRCASGLTRVSEQYFGPGTRLTVT.